The 6 T cell receptor beta chains presented below share a single source sample, sequenced in a study of blood T cell repertoires in COVID-19. Method: immunoSEQ multiplex PCR; TCRdb's copy keeps in-frame clones and lacks some. Of over 300,000 clones in the sample, approximately 88% were seen once. Sequencing was carried out using peripheral blood. The receptor source for this set is a man aged 18 to 30 who had recovered from COVID-19.

Details on this clone: This CDR3 is also generated by other DNA sequences in the sample. CDR3 nucleotides: TGTGCCAGCAGCTTAGTCACCTACGAGCAGTACTTC. Protein product: CASSLVTYEQYF. The chain uses TRBV11-2 and TRBJ2-7; D unclear. The CDR3 covers 12 residues. Germline V gene sequence: CDR1 SGHAT, CDR2 FQNNGV. The ends were cut back, 1 base at V and 2 bases at J, with 3 bases in the middle. Full variable domain (rest looked up from reference TRBV11-2 and TRBJ2-7): EAGVAQSPRYKIIEKRQSVAFWCNPISGHATLYWYQQILGQGPKLLIQFQNNGVVDDSQLPKDRFSAERLKGVDSTLKIQPAKLEDSAVYLCASSLVTYEQYFGPGTRLTVT.

Ten or more counts support this clone. The chain joins TRBV14 to TRBJ2-2; maybe TRBD2 (6 bases). The germline CDR1 and CDR2 sequences are SGHDN and FVKESK. The CDR3 is 17 amino acids. The V end was cut by 0 bases, the J end by 6 bases, with 17 bases between. CDR3 residues: CASSQEKGRRRAGELFF. The CDR3 DNA reads TGTGCCAGCAGCCAAGAAAAGGGCAGGAGGAGGGCCGGGGAGCTGTTTTTT.

The chain is built from TRBV15 and TRBJ2-1, with 12 bases matching TRBD2. The CDR3 covers 17 residues. Per the germline V gene, CDR1 is LNHNV and CDR2 is YYDKDF (reference sequence). J gave up 6 bases and V 2 bases, and 8 bases lay outside the gene matches. CDR3 DNA sequence: TGTGCCACCAGCAGAAACCTGACTAGCGGGAGAGGCAATGAGCAGTTCTTC. It codes for CATSRNLTSGRGNEQFF.

The table lists this clone with a few counts. The chain joins TRBV25-1 to TRBJ1-6, with D perhaps matching TRBD1 (6 bases). Trimming cost V 4 bases and J 9 bases, with 13 bases left between them. The germline V gene has CDR1 MGHDK and CDR2 SYGVNS. The CDR3 runs 14 residues. The CDR3 spells CASSAYDRISPLHF. The CDR3 DNA follows: TGTGCCAGCAGTGCCTACGACAGGATTTCACCCCTCCACTTT.

The chain has TRBV7-9 and TRBJ2-3; 10 bases are a match to TRBD2. CDR1 is SEHNR, CDR2 FQNEAQ, per germline (reference sequence). The CDR3 loop spans 16 amino acids. The V gene end was trimmed by 6 bases and the J gene end by 0 bases; junction bases not matched to a gene: 6. This CDR3 reads CASRGIAGGSTDTQYF. In nucleotides, the CDR3 is TGTGCCAGCAGGGGAATAGCGGGAGGTAGCACAGATACGCAGTATTTT.

Only one count was recorded for this clone. The rearrangement uses TRBV29-1 and TRBJ1-4; a possible D gene is TRBD1 (6 bases). V was clipped by 2 bases and J by 3 bases, with 13 bases between them. From germline, CDR1 is SQVTM and CDR2 ANQGSEA. The length of the CDR3 is 15 residues. The CDR3 is CSVELQGSANEKLFF. The CDR3 bases are TGCAGCGTTGAATTGCAGGGGTCTGCTAATGAAAAACTGTTTTTT.